This T cell receptor (beta chain) derives from a study of blood T cell repertoires in COVID-19 (dated by TCRdb to the early 2020s). For the study in its entirety: Samples covering the acute and convalescent phases of COVID-19 were provided by collaborators in the United States, Italy and Spain. The prospective study material was composed of cDNA or gDNA derived from T cells, B-cell-depleted T cells, or PBMCs. Deeply sampled blood TCRbeta repertoires from subjects exposed to, actively infected with, or recovered from COVID-19 were included in the dataset. The repertoires were released in a freely available public database meant as a resource for research on the immune response to SARS-CoV-2. The samples were drawn from the first 160 participants of the ongoing ImmuneRACE study and from some 1,300 subjects provided by 6 global collaborators. A de-identified subject ID, COVID-19 status, age in years and sex were almost always included in the sample metadata. Where available, HLA class I and class II types were obtained from metadata supplied by the sample provider rather than from assay-based typing.

Each collaborating institution followed its own protocols to collect whole blood in K2EDTA tubes. For TCRbeta analysis, collaborators shipped samples as frozen whole blood, isolated PBMCs, or DNA extracted from either of those sample types. TCRbeta CDR3 regions were amplified from genomic DNA by means of the immunoSEQ Assay, a bias-controlled multiplex PCR. In the authors' own workflow: The number of nucleated cells in each sample was estimated from the amplification of reference gene primers within the assay. To quantify the absolute abundance of each unique TCRbeta CDR3 rearrangement, sequence reads were collapsed and filtered. For each sample, productive Simpson clonality was calculated as the square root of Simpson's diversity index over productive rearrangements. Held by TCRdb, this immuneACCESS table contains in-frame sequences only and omits some clones. Under half of the omission traces to an unresolved V gene where checked; the cause of the rest is unknown. V and J calls and clone size come straight from that table; D and trimming were deduced from the DNA. The sample includes approximately 150,000 clones, with over 70% observed a single time. Of the sample, 1.5% to 2% is held by the ten largest clones.

The investigation overall reported the following: The quantity of clinical and demographic metadata differed by source and by participant and was supplied without curation.

The CDR3 spans 14 residues, from the cysteine through the phenylalanine. The entry retains the CDR3 DNA only, 42 bases that are in frame from base 1. Trimming at the junction amounts to 2 bases on V and 2 bases on J, and the germline ends lie 7 bases apart. CDR1 and CDR2, looked up from the germline V gene, are SNHLY and FYNNEI. About this clone itself: This clone's antigen is unknown. Nothing much larger sits one base from this clone, and base qualities are not available.

Sample: peripheral blood. The chain couples TRBV2 to TRBJ1-5; no D segment can be confidently identified. This sequence originates from a woman aged 50 to 65 with acute or convalescent COVID-19. The DNA is TGTGCCAGCAGTGAAATCGGGGGCAATCAGCCCCAGCATTTT. It translates to CASSEIGGNQPQHF.